The 20 T cell receptor beta chains in this list originate from one sample, sequenced in a study of cytomegalovirus exposure and HLA in healthy donors (dated by TCRdb to between 2016 and 2019). Library construction relied on the immunoSEQ multiplex PCR assay. For the multiplex PCR, a mixture combining 60 forward primers for TCR Vbeta segments and 13 reverse primers for TCR Jbeta segments was used. TCRdb holds this immuneACCESS table with in-frame rearrangements only. Some clones are missing; in checked studies, unresolved V genes explain under half, and the rest has no known cause. This sample gives approximately 140,000 clones in total; 75% to 85% of them show up just once. About 3.1% of the sample comes from the top ten. The source material was PBMCs. Receptors were obtained from a female donor in good health and CMV-seronegative.

The chain employs TRBV4-3 and TRBJ2-7; TRBD1 agrees at 7 bases. V trimming: 4 bases; J trimming: 2 bases; junction bases outside the gene matches: 14. The CDR3 runs 17 residues. CDR1 and CDR2 from the germline V gene are LGHNA and YSLEER. CDR3 bases: TGCGCCAGCAGCCTGATTGTCACAGGGGCCACCACCTACGAGCAGTACTTC. Its translation is CASSLIVTGATTYEQYF.

The J gene is TRBJ2-1, the V gene TRBV7-2; D not certain. CDR3 length: 16 amino acids. V was pared by 5 bases and J by 9 bases, with 23 bases between. CDR1 SGHTA and CDR2 FQGNSA come from the germline V gene. CDR3 sequence (DNA): TGTGCCAGCAGCCTAGTGTCTGGTGCCGTTAGAACTGAGCAGTTCTTC. Translation: CASSLVSGAVRTEQFF.

The chain employs TRBV19 and TRBJ1-1; D is perhaps TRBD1 (5 bases). The CDR3 runs to 16 residues. Trimming removed 10 bases at V and 0 bases at J, with 21 bases between. CDR1 LNHDA and CDR2 SQIVND come from the germline V gene (reference sequence). The CDR3 loop is CATLTDPRPMNTEAFF. The CDR3 DNA reads as TGTGCCACCCTGACAGACCCCAGACCCATGAACACTGAAGCTTTCTTT. The entire variable domain, with the rest obtained from reference TRBV19 and TRBJ1-1, is as follows: DGGITQSPKYLFRKEGQNVTLSCEQNLNHDAMYWYRQDPGQGLRLIYYSQIVNDFQKGDIAEGYSVSREKKESFPLTVTSAQKNPTAFYLCATLTDPRPMNTEAFFGQGTRLTVV.

This clone was recorded once. J is TRBJ2-6 and V is TRBV5-1, with 8 positions matching TRBD1. This CDR3 region has 20 residues. Trimming at V came to 0 bases and at J to 2 bases, leaving 13 bases not matched to a gene. CDR1 is SGHRS and CDR2 is YFSETQ in the germline V gene. CDR3 sequence reads: CASSLGGPTGAFAGANVLTF. The CDR3 region has the DNA TGCGCCAGCAGCTTGGGTGGCCCGACAGGGGCGTTCGCTGGGGCCAACGTCCTGACTTTC.

The rearrangement links TRBV6-5 to TRBJ1-2; weak D call: TRBD1 (5 bases). Trimming took off 4 bases at V and 8 bases at J, with 17 bases between the two ends. From germline, CDR1 is MNHEY and CDR2 SVGAGI. The CDR3 contains 14 residues. The CDR3 sequence is CASSSIRRGKGYTF. The DNA of the CDR3 is TGTGCCAGCAGTTCCATCCGACGGGGGAAAGGCTACACCTTC.

The rearrangement uses TRBV19 and TRBJ2-7, with a tentative D call TRBD2 (6 bases). Germline CDR1 reads LNHDA; CDR2 reads SQIVND (reference sequence). This CDR3 region has 14 residues. V dropped 7 bases and J dropped 1 base, with 14 bases sitting between them. The chain's CDR3 is CASTGTEGSYEQYF. As DNA, the CDR3 is TGTGCCAGTACTGGGACGGAGGGGTCCTACGAGCAGTACTTC.

The V and J genes are TRBV2 and TRBJ2-5; TRBD2 matches at 12 bases. This CDR3 contains 13 residues. V lost 8 bases and J lost 10; bases outside the gene matches: 8. The germline V gene encodes CDR1 SNHLY and CDR2 FYNNEI. CDR3 sequence (DNA): TGTGCCAGCTTAACTAGCGGGGGGATCGACCAGTACTTC. This encodes CASLTSGGIDQYF. Filled out from reference TRBV2 and TRBJ2-5, the complete variable domain reads EPEVTQTPSHQVTQMGQEVILRCVPISNHLYFYWYRQILGQKVEFLVSFYNNEISEKSEIFDDQFSVERPDGSNFTLKIRSTKLEDSAMYFCASLTSGGIDQYFGPGTRLLVL.

The gene calls are TRBV29-1 and TRBJ2-3; TRBD2 matches 7 bases. Germline-derived CDR1 and CDR2 are SQVTM and ANQGSEA. CDR3 length: 14 residues. The V and J ends lost 3 bases and 1 base, in that order; junction bases with no gene match: 4. The CDR3 reads CSVEELAGTDTQYF. The DNA for the CDR3 is TGCAGCGTTGAGGAGCTAGCGGGCACAGATACGCAGTATTTT.

In this sample, this clone turned up a few times. The chain couples TRBV11-2 to TRBJ1-4, with 12 bases aligning to TRBD1. The CDR3 runs to 16 residues. Germline V gene data show CDR1 as SGHAT and CDR2 as FQNNGV. V was clipped by 5 bases and J by 7 bases; unmatched bases: 8. The CDR3 DNA is TGTGCCAGCAGCCGCCAGGGACAGGGGGCAGGTGAAAAACTGTTTTTT. Protein sequence: CASSRQGQGAGEKLFF.

The V gene is TRBV10-3, the J gene TRBJ2-7, with a tentative D call TRBD1 (5 bases). The germline V gene encodes CDR1 ENHRY and CDR2 SYGVKD. V lost 11 bases, J lost 2 bases, and 19 bases lay in between. The CDR3 has 14 residues. The CDR3 spells CAGRADTDTYEQYF. The CDR3 nucleotides read TGTGCCGGTCGGGCCGACACGGACACCTACGAGCAGTACTTC.

V is TRBV5-4 and J is TRBJ1-2; 8 nucleotides line up with TRBD1. Germline CDR1 is SGHNT and CDR2 is YYREEE (reference sequence). The V gene end was trimmed by 4 bases and the J gene end by 7 bases; junction bases not matched to a gene: 9. This CDR3 has 14 residues. CDR3 in amino acids: CASSLDREFGGYTF. The CDR3 region has the DNA TGTGCCAGCAGCCTGGACAGGGAGTTTGGTGGCTACACCTTC.

The sample holds many counts of this clone. V is TRBV5-1 and J is TRBJ1-6; D possibly corresponds to TRBD1 (6 bases). The V end lost 1 base, the J end lost 5 bases, and 13 bases lay between the germline ends. The length of the CDR3 is 16 residues. Germline assignment: CDR1 SGHRS and CDR2 YFSETQ. The CDR3 reads CASSLSAGANNSPLHF. In DNA form, the CDR3 reads TGCGCCAGCAGCTTGTCTGCGGGGGCCAATAATTCACCCCTCCACTTT.

This chain connects TRBV6-6 to TRBJ2-7; 15 bases fit TRBD2. V lost 2 bases to trimming and J lost 7 bases; unmatched junction nucleotides: 3. Per germline, CDR1 MNHNY and CDR2 SVGAGI (reference sequence). The CDR3 extends over 15 amino acids. CDR3 in DNA: TGTGCCAGCAGTTACGGACTAGCGGGAGGGGGAGAGCAGTACTTC. Its translation: CASSYGLAGGGEQYF.

The rearrangement joins TRBV7-2 to TRBJ2-2; 8 bases are shared with TRBD2. The junction had 2 bases not matched to a gene; V was cut back by 5 bases and J by 3 bases. This CDR3 has 14 amino acids. The germline CDR1 and CDR2 sequences are SGHTA and FQGNSA. The CDR3 DNA reads as TGTGCCAGCAGCCGGGGGGGGGACACCGGGGAGCTGTTTTTT. Translating it yields CASSRGGDTGELFF. Drawing the rest from reference TRBV7-2 and TRBJ2-2, the complete variable domain is GAGVSQSPSNKVTEKGKDVELRCDPISGHTALYWYRQSLGQGLEFLIYFQGNSAPDKSGLPSDRFSAERTGGSVSTLTIQRTQQEDSAVYLCASSRGGDTGELFFGEGSRLTVL.

The chain combines TRBV27 with TRBJ2-3; no firm D call. Germline assignment: CDR1 MNHEY and CDR2 SMNVEV (reference sequence). The CDR3 length is 10 residues. Trimming took 8 bases from V and 2 from J, leaving 2 bases between them. CDR3 sequence reads: CASHTDTQYF. Written as DNA, the CDR3 is TGTGCCAGCCACACAGATACGCAGTATTTT.

This chain joins TRBV28 and TRBJ2-6; no clear D gene. Germline V gene data show CDR1 as MDHEN and CDR2 as SYDVKM. This CDR3 contains 13 residues. Trimming pared 8 bases from V and 1 base from J, leaving 6 bases between. CDR3: CASYESGANVLTF. CDR3 bases: TGTGCCAGCTACGAGTCTGGGGCCAACGTCCTGACTTTC. Filled out from reference TRBV28 and TRBJ2-6, the complete variable domain reads DVKVTQSSRYLVKRTGEKVFLECVQDMDHENMFWYRQDPGLGLRLIYFSYDVKMKEKGDIPEGYSVSREKKERFSLILESASTNQTSMYLCASYESGANVLTFGAGSRLTVL.

The table lists this clone with a few counts. The gene calls are TRBV6-5 and TRBJ1-6; possible D gene TRBD1, 5 bases. CDR1 MNHEY and CDR2 SVGAGI come from the germline V gene. Trimming cost V 5 bases and J 7 bases, with 15 bases left between them. The length of the CDR3 is 15 residues. Written as DNA, the CDR3 is TGTGCCAGCAGTAAAATCTACGGGGGAAATTCACCCCTCCACTTT. Translated: CASSKIYGGNSPLHF.

This sequence joins TRBV7-3 and TRBJ2-1, with 11 positions matching TRBD2. Germline-derived CDR1 and CDR2 are SGHTA and FQGTGA. V dropped 5 bases and J dropped 8; count of bases not matched to a gene: 14. This CDR3 spans 17 amino acids. CDR3 nucleotide sequence: TGTGCCAGCAGCGAGAACCCAGCGGGTAGCGGGGGGGATGAGCAGTTCTTC. The encoded protein is CASSENPAGSGGDEQFF.

The gene calls are TRBV29-1 and TRBJ2-5; D might be TRBD1 (6 bases). The CDR3 extends over 14 amino acids. Germline assignment: CDR1 SQVTM and CDR2 ANQGSEA. The V end lost 5 bases, the J end lost 5 bases, and 18 bases lay between the germline ends. DNA of the CDR3: TGCAGCGTTAGGGGAGAACAGGGCGGGGAGACCCAGTACTTC. Its protein product is CSVRGEQGGETQYF.

The gene calls are TRBV21-1 and TRBJ1-5; the table names TRBD1, a call not compared with the DNA. TRBV21-1 is reported as a pseudogene. CDR3 length: 16 residues. CDR3 in amino acids: CASSRYLDRSNQPQHF. In DNA, the CDR3 is TGTGCCAGCAGCAGGTATCTGGACAGGAGTAATCAGCCCCAGCATTTT.